These 32 T cell receptor beta chains were all obtained from the same sample, sequenced in a study of T cell responses to AZD1222 COVID-19 vaccine. The repertoire was sequenced with immunoSEQ multiplex PCR; TCRdb's copy has only in-frame clones and lacks some. Of approximately 120,000 clones detected, about nine tenths appear once; the ten largest clones hold around 7.2%. The sample in question was peripheral blood, obtained on day 0 of AZD1222 vaccination. These receptors originate from an adult in good health.

This clone was picked up one time. The chain combines TRBV29-1 with TRBJ2-7; no clear D. The CDR3 extends over 14 amino acids. V was pared by 5 bases and J by 3 bases, with 17 bases between. CDR1 is SQVTM and CDR2 is ANQGSEA in the germline V gene. The CDR3 DNA sequence: TGCAGCGTTCAGAGCAGTACGGGTGTCTACGAGCAGTACTTC. Translating gives CSVQSSTGVYEQYF.

The rearrangement links TRBV27 to TRBJ1-2; no clear D. V shed 5 bases and J shed 5 bases, with 15 bases lying between them. The CDR3 has 14 amino acids. CDR1 MNHEY and CDR2 SMNVEV come from the germline V gene (reference sequence). CDR3 loop: CASSRLVPGYGYTF. The CDR3 DNA is TGTGCCAGCAGTCGCCTGGTTCCCGGGTATGGCTACACCTTC.

The V gene is TRBV2, the J gene TRBJ1-6; D might be TRBD1 (5 bases). From germline, CDR1 is SNHLY and CDR2 FYNNEI. This CDR3 comprises 16 residues. Trimming left V 8 bases short and J 9 bases short, with 23 bases between. CDR3 bases: TGTGCCAGCGGGGGGACCGCGATACTCGGTGGTTCACCCCTCCACTTT. Translating gives CASGGTAILGGSPLHF.

The chain couples TRBV10-3 to TRBJ2-7, with TRBD1 matching over 7 bases. This CDR3 comprises 13 residues. V shed 3 bases, J shed 3 bases, and the junction held 2 bases outside the gene matches. The germline gives CDR1 ENHRY, CDR2 SYGVKD. CDR3 in DNA: TGTGCCATCAGTGACCGGACAGGCTACGAGCAGTACTTC. It is translated as CAISDRTGYEQYF.

The CDR3 here is CASSTLGQGGQPQHF. The CDR3 DNA reads TGTGCCAGCAGCACCCTGGGACAGGGAGGTCAGCCCCAGCATTTT. The V and J genes are TRBV27 and TRBJ1-5; TRBD1 aligns across 9 bases. Losses at the gene ends were 6 bases for V and 6 bases for J; bases not matched to a gene: 9. The CDR3 runs 15 residues. The V gene's germline CDR1 is MNHEY and CDR2 SMNVEV (reference sequence).

The chain combines TRBV27 with TRBJ2-7; 8 bases align to TRBD1. Looked up from germline, CDR1 is MNHEY and CDR2 is SMNVEV (reference sequence). V trimming: 9 bases; J trimming: 4 bases; junction bases outside the gene matches: 14. The CDR3 loop spans 15 amino acids. The CDR3 loop is CASATDRGLRYEQYF. The CDR3 nucleotides read TGTGCCAGTGCCACCGACAGGGGCCTTAGGTACGAGCAGTACTTC.

The rearrangement links TRBV5-6 to TRBJ1-1; 11 nucleotides align to TRBD1. Germline CDR1 and CDR2: SGHDT and YYEEEE. J was trimmed by 4 bases and V by 4 bases; bases with no gene match: 18. There are 19 residues in the CDR3. The CDR3 nucleotides are TGTGCCAGCAGCCAGGCGTGGGGACAGGGGGAGGGATTGTTCACTGAAGCTTTCTTT. This translates into CASSQAWGQGEGLFTEAFF.

This chain connects TRBV28 to TRBJ1-6; the D gene is possibly TRBD1 (6 bases). Germline values: CDR1 MDHEN, CDR2 SYDVKM. This CDR3 comprises 17 residues. V lost 3 bases to trimming and J lost 7 bases, with 19 bases between them. The CDR3 protein is CASSFVAPGHPNSPLHF. CDR3 in DNA: TGTGCCAGCAGTTTCGTCGCCCCGGGACACCCCAATTCACCCCTCCACTTT.

This clone was seen more than once but under ten times. V is TRBV18 and J is TRBJ1-1, with D possibly matching TRBD1 (5 bases). V lost 3 bases to trimming and J lost 8 bases, with 10 bases between them. CDR1 is KGHSH, CDR2 LQKENI, per germline. The CDR3 length is 12 residues. The DNA for the CDR3 is TGTGCCAGCTCACCCCGGGACTACGAAGCTTTCTTT. It yields the protein CASSPRDYEAFF. The full variable domain, its missing parts supplied by reference TRBV18 and TRBJ1-1, is NAGVMQNPRHLVRRRGQEARLRCSPMKGHSHVYWYRQLPEEGLKFMVYLQKENIIDESGMPKERFSAEFPKEGPSILRIQQVVRGDSAAYFCASSPRDYEAFFGQGTRLTVV.

V and J are TRBV29-1 and TRBJ1-5, with 9 bases fitting TRBD1. From germline, CDR1 is SQVTM and CDR2 ANQGSEA. The CDR3 consists of 14 residues. V was clipped by 6 bases and J by 1 base; unmatched bases: 4. The chain's CDR3 is CSVTGTGSNQPQHF. The CDR3 DNA reads as TGCAGCGTGACCGGGACAGGGAGCAATCAGCCCCAGCATTTT.

The chain joins TRBV19 to TRBJ1-5, with a weak D call TRBD1 (6 bases). Trimming shortened V by 6 bases and J by 4 bases, and 16 bases separated the two germline ends. The CDR3 is made up of 15 amino acids. From germline, CDR1 is LNHDA and CDR2 SQIVND (reference sequence). The CDR3 DNA is TGTGCCAGTAGCTCGACAGGCTCGGTAAATCAGCCCCAGCATTTT. As protein: CASSSTGSVNQPQHF.

The chain carries TRBV6-5 and TRBJ1-2; perhaps TRBD1 as D (5 bases). Per the germline V gene, CDR1 is MNHEY and CDR2 is SVGAGI. The CDR3 spans 14 residues. The germline V and J ends were trimmed by 2 bases and 8 bases, with 15 bases remaining between them. This chain's CDR3 is CASSYSAGQGGYTF. The CDR3 DNA sequence: TGTGCCAGCAGTTACAGCGCTGGTCAGGGAGGCTACACCTTC.

This clone was seen a handful of times. The chain has TRBV19 and TRBJ1-1; no definite D call. CDR3 length: 13 residues. Germline CDR1 LNHDA, CDR2 SQIVND (reference sequence). V lost 6 bases, J lost 0 bases, and 8 bases lay in between. In DNA form, the CDR3 reads TGTGCCAGTAGACTCTCTTTGAACACTGAAGCTTTCTTT. Encoded protein: CASRLSLNTEAFF.

The J gene is TRBJ2-7, the V gene TRBV15; a possible D gene is TRBD2 (5 bases). The CDR3 extends over 15 amino acids. Germline CDR1 reads LNHNV; CDR2 reads YYDKDF (reference sequence). Trimming removed 0 bases at V and 5 bases at J, with 14 bases between. The CDR3: CATSRDPGSVNEQYF. DNA of the CDR3: TGTGCCACCAGCAGAGACCCGGGGAGTGTTAACGAGCAGTACTTC. The complete variable domain, with remaining parts taken from reference TRBV15 and TRBJ2-7, reads DAMVIQNPRYQVTQFGKPVTLSCSQTLNHNVMYWYQQKSSQAPKLLFHYYDKDFNNEADTPDNFQSRRPNTSFCFLDIRSPGLGDTAMYLCATSRDPGSVNEQYFGPGTRLTVT.

The V gene is TRBV12-3 or TRBV12-4, the J gene TRBJ2-3; D remains unclear. V lost 4 bases to trimming and J lost 8 bases, with 13 bases between them. The CDR3 extends over 13 amino acids. The CDR3 region has the DNA TGTGCCAGCAGTTACCGCCCCGAACGTACGCAGTATTTT. This gives the protein CASSYRPERTQYF.

This clone was seen only once. V usage is TRBV20-1 and J usage is TRBJ1-6; no clear D gene. V shed 3 bases and J shed 9 bases, with 9 bases lying between them. Germline V gene lookup returns CDR1 DFQATT and CDR2 SNEGSKA (reference sequence). The CDR3 is made up of 12 amino acids. The DNA of the CDR3 is TGCAGTGCTAGTTCTGGGAGTTCACCCCTCCACTTT. Amino acid sequence: CSASSGSSPLHF.

The chain combines TRBV19 with TRBJ1-6; 9 bases are shared with TRBD1. J was trimmed by 5 bases and V by 4 bases; bases with no gene match: 3. CDR1 is LNHDA and CDR2 is SQIVND in the germline V gene (reference sequence). The CDR3 spans 15 residues. The CDR3 spells CASSRDRADNSPLHF. CDR3 nucleotide sequence: TGTGCCAGTAGTAGGGACAGGGCGGATAATTCACCCCTCCACTTT.

This chain connects TRBV5-1 to TRBJ1-4; D remains ambiguous. Germline lookup yields CDR1 SGHRS and CDR2 YFSETQ. The CDR3 is made up of 14 amino acids. The ends were cut back, 5 bases at V and 3 bases at J, with 11 bases in the middle. The DNA of the CDR3 is TGCGCCAGCAGGGTGAACGGAGCTAATGAAAAACTGTTTTTT. The encoded protein is CASRVNGANEKLFF.

The rearrangement links TRBV28 to TRBJ1-6; 7 nucleotides match TRBD1. The trim removed 7 bases at V and 4 bases at J, leaving 4 bases unmatched. The germline CDR1 and CDR2 sequences are MDHEN and SYDVKM. CDR3 length: 14 residues. The CDR3 DNA reads TGTGCCAGCAAAAAGGGGGCGTATAATTCACCCCTCCACTTT. This gives the protein CASKKGAYNSPLHF.

This chain uses TRBV18 with TRBJ2-2; the D is unclear. Deletions cut 3 bases from V and 1 base from J, with 9 bases between. CDR1 KGHSH and CDR2 LQKENI come from the germline V gene. There are 15 residues in the CDR3. The CDR3 is CASSPPLRNTGELFF. CDR3 DNA: TGTGCCAGCTCACCCCCGTTGAGGAACACCGGGGAGCTGTTTTTT. Full variable domain (missing parts from reference TRBV18 and TRBJ2-2): NAGVMQNPRHLVRRRGQEARLRCSPMKGHSHVYWYRQLPEEGLKFMVYLQKENIIDESGMPKERFSAEFPKEGPSILRIQQVVRGDSAAYFCASSPPLRNTGELFFGEGSRLTVL.

The chain couples TRBV7-8 to TRBJ1-4; TRBD1 agrees at 8 bases. The CDR3 has 14 residues. V lost 6 bases to trimming and J lost 8 bases; unmatched junction nucleotides: 8. From germline, CDR1 is SGHVS and CDR2 FQNEAQ. This CDR3 reads CASSFRGLGEKLFF. The CDR3, as DNA: TGTGCCAGCAGTTTCAGGGGGCTCGGGGAAAAACTGTTTTTT. The variable domain in full, completed from reference TRBV7-8 and TRBJ1-4, reads GAGVSQSPRYKVAKRGQDVALRCDPISGHVSLFWYQQALGQGPEFLTYFQNEAQLDKSGLPSDRFFAERPEGSVSTLKIQRTQQEDSAVYLCASSFRGLGEKLFFGSGTQLSVL.

The CDR3 region is CASSFRPSYEQYF. The CDR3 region has the DNA TGTGCCAGCAGCTTCAGACCATCCTACGAGCAGTACTTC. This sequence joins TRBV6-2 or TRBV6-3 and TRBJ2-7; D is undetermined. V lost 6 bases, J lost 1 base, and 10 bases lay in between. The CDR3 runs 13 residues. Germline CDR1 MNHEY, CDR2 SVGEGT.

CDR3 amino acids: CASSRGANTEAFF. CDR3 nucleotide sequence: TGTGCCAGCAGCAGGGGGGCGAACACTGAAGCTTTCTTT. This chain connects TRBV12-3 or TRBV12-4 to TRBJ1-1; 7 nucleotides align to TRBD1. The CDR3 extends over 13 amino acids. The V and J ends lost 6 bases and 1 base, in that order; junction bases with no gene match: 2.

The chain recombines TRBV6-5 with TRBJ1-5, with unresolved D. The CDR3 is 15 amino acids. From germline, CDR1 is MNHEY and CDR2 SVGAGI. Trimming removed 6 bases from V and 0 bases from J, with 12 bases in between. CDR3 nucleotide sequence: TGTGCCAGCAGGCAGGACGGTTATAGCAATCAGCCCCAGCATTTT. This translates into CASRQDGYSNQPQHF.

The chain has TRBV11-3 and TRBJ1-1; D is possibly TRBD1 (5 bases). The V end lost 5 bases, the J end lost 0 bases, and 10 bases lay between the germline ends. Germline V gene data show CDR1 as SGHNT and CDR2 as YENEEA. The CDR3 has 14 residues. CDR3 sequence reads: CASSVGGVNTEAFF. CDR3 bases: TGTGCCAGCAGCGTTGGGGGGGTGAACACTGAAGCTTTCTTT.

This clone was recorded once. The rearrangement joins TRBV6-2 or TRBV6-3 to TRBJ2-4, with D possibly matching TRBD1 (6 bases). CDR3 length: 16 residues. Trimming shortened V by 2 bases and J by 2 bases, and 13 bases separated the two germline ends. CDR1 is MNHEY, CDR2 SVGEGT, per germline. CDR3 in amino acids: CASSYRGIETKNIQYF. The CDR3 DNA reads as TGTGCCAGCAGTTACAGGGGGATAGAAACCAAAAACATTCAGTACTTC.

V usage is TRBV5-1 and J usage is TRBJ1-1; D is ambiguous. V was pared by 4 bases and J by 1 base, with 14 bases between. In germline, CDR1 is SGHRS, CDR2 YFSETQ. The CDR3 extends over 15 amino acids. The CDR3: CASSGRWGTNTEAFF. The CDR3 coding sequence is TGCGCCAGCAGCGGTCGTTGGGGTACGAACACTGAAGCTTTCTTT.

The chain recombines TRBV6-5 with TRBJ2-6; TRBD1 agrees at 7 bases. Per germline, CDR1 MNHEY and CDR2 SVGAGI. J gave up 5 bases and V 6 bases, and 7 bases lay outside the gene matches. The CDR3 runs 15 residues. The CDR3 nucleotides are TGTGCCAGCAGGATTACAGGGGTTCGGGCCAACGTCCTGACTTTC. Translating it yields CASRITGVRANVLTF.

This clone was recorded only once. CDR3 nucleotide sequence: TGTGCCAGCAGCCCCGGGCCTCAGATTTTTACGCAGTATTTT. Translation gives CASSPGPQIFTQYF. The V and J genes are TRBV7-8 and TRBJ2-3; D unresolved. There are 14 residues in the CDR3. Trimming took 5 bases from V and 8 from J, leaving 17 bases between them. The germline V gene encodes CDR1 SGHVS and CDR2 FQNEAQ.

CDR3: CSVEDQGRGYYGYTF. The CDR3 DNA reads TGCAGCGTTGAAGATCAAGGCAGGGGGTACTATGGCTACACCTTC. The V gene is TRBV29-1, the J gene TRBJ1-2; 7 positions match TRBD1. Germline CDR1 reads SQVTM; CDR2 reads ANQGSEA. This CDR3 comprises 15 residues. V shed 0 bases, J shed 3 bases, and the junction held 7 bases outside the gene matches.

The genes are TRBV6-2 or TRBV6-3 and TRBJ2-7, with TRBD1 matching 10 bases. The CDR3 is 14 residues long. Germline V gene data show CDR1 as MNHEY and CDR2 as SVGEGT. J lost 5 bases, V lost 4 bases, and 5 bases had no gene match. CDR3 DNA sequence: TGTGCCAGCAGTTCAGGACAGGGGGTCGACGAGCAGTACTTC. Its protein product is CASSSGQGVDEQYF.

This clone is a singleton in its sample. The J gene is TRBJ2-7, the V gene TRBV5-1; D is unclear. Germline V gene sequence: CDR1 SGHRS, CDR2 YFSETQ. Trimming took 4 bases from V and 5 from J, leaving 10 bases between them. CDR3 size: 12 residues. The DNA of the CDR3 is TGCGCCAGCAGCAGAGACGCTGACGAGCAGTACTTC. Translation: CASSRDADEQYF.